Sequencing of this TCR beta chain was carried out in a study of T cells after yellow fever vaccination (dated 2019 in TCRdb). For the wider study: Libraries from fractions with low cell numbers were prepared with the SMART-Seq v4 Ultra Low Input RNA kit. To track T-cell clones before and after primary and booster YFV17D yellow fever vaccination, bulk TCR alpha and beta repertoires were sequenced longitudinally. The cohort comprised two healthy male donors, one aged 18 to 30 and one aged 30 to 39 years. Bulk PBMC replicates and cell subsets were isolated from blood drawn at multiple timepoints before and after both primary and secondary immunization.

The sample holds a few counts of this clonotype. Its binding antigen is unknown. Per-base quality was not reported, and no clone a single base away is much larger than it. Broad study findings and their caveats: Because only a couple of donors were included in the study, the extent to which the findings can be generalized is limited. The secondary T-cell response was weaker than the primary response but faster, peaking on day 5 instead of day 15. Most clones expanded after primary vaccination (approximately 96% of CD4 and roughly 90% of CD8) were re-detected after the booster, suggesting that broad memory maintenance occurred. FACS-sorted repertoires could contain abundant contaminating clonotypes from the bulk population, so computational filtering was required. A small fraction of clonotypes showed up in both the CD4 and CD8 compartments, probably as a result of convergent recombination.

The sample's treatment or condition label, in plain terms: live attenuated yellow fever vaccine strain. At each blood-draw timepoint, two biological replicates of bulk PBMCs were collected. PBMCs were isolated from peripheral blood using a standard Ficoll-Paque protocol. TriZol was used to extract RNA from bulk PBMCs, CD4 and CD8 fractions, and dextramer-positive and dextramer-negative fractions. From a lookup of the germline V gene (reference sequence), CDR1 and CDR2 are DFQATT and SNEGSKA. A distance of 8 bases separates the germline ends of V and J, which lose 0 bases and 2 bases respectively. The CDR3 sequence holds 13 residues, the cysteine and phenylalanine included. Only the CDR3 region is kept as DNA, spanning 39 bases read in frame from base 1. TCR cDNA was made using 5'RACE template switching, a step that added a universal primer site and unique molecular identifiers. Priming for cDNA synthesis came from both the TCR alpha and TCR beta constant segments. Library amplification used two PCR steps, and the second PCR step added sample barcodes and sequencing adapters. Sequencing of libraries was performed on Illumina HiSeq 2500 (2x100 bp) or NovaSeq (2x150 bp). The study's processing was this. Demultiplexing of reads and collapsing into UMI consensus sequences were performed with MIGEC, and V(D)J alignment was carried out with MiXCR. Vaccine-responding clonotypes were identified with edgeR using replicate PBMC samples, with FDR below 0.01 and a log2 fold change above 5 up to day 15 being required. Each bulk clonotype received a CD4 or CD8 identity based on whether the sequenced CD4 or CD8 repertoire contained that clonotype at higher abundance. In-frame beta chains were kept once TCRdb had trimmed the public reads at Q25 with fastp and called clones with MiXCR. Rows matching on CDR3 protein sequence are summarized as one entry with the most common DNA and genes. The V and J calls, along with clone size, are taken from TCRdb and not from the paper's own processing. In this sample the table shows 400,000 or so distinct CDR3 sequences, more than 5.5% of which occur a single time. About 15% of the sample is taken by the ten largest.

The input for sequencing was PBMCs, taken 5 days after the yellow fever booster vaccination. The chain joins TRBV20-1 to TRBJ2-7; tentative D gene TRBD2, with 5 bases matching. The sequence came from a man younger than 40 who received the YFV17D yellow fever vaccine. The nucleotide sequence reads TGCAGTGCTAGAGACTTGCGGGCCTACGAGCAGTACTTC. It encodes CSARDLRAYEQYF.